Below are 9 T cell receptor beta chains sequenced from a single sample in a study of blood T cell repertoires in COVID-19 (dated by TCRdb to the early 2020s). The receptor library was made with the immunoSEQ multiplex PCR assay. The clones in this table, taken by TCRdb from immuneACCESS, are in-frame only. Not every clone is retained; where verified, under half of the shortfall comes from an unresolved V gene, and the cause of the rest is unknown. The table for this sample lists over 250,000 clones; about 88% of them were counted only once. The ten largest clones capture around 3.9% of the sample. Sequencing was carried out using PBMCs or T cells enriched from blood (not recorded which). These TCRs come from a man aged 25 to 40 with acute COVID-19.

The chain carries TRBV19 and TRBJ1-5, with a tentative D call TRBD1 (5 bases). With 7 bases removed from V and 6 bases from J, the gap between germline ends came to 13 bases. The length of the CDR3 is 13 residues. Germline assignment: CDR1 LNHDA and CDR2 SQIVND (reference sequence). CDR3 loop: CASNWQGRQPQHF. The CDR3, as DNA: TGTGCCAGTAATTGGCAGGGCCGTCAGCCCCAGCATTTT.

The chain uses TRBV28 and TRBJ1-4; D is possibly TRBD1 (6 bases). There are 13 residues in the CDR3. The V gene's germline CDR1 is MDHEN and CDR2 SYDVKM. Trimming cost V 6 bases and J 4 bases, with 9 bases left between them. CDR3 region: CASSQGINEKLFF. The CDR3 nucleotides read TGTGCCAGCAGCCAGGGGATTAATGAAAAACTGTTTTTT.

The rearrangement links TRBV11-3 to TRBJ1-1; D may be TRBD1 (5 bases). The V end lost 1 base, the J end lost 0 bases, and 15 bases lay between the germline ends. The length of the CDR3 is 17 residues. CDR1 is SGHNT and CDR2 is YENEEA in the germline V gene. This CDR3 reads CASSLASGQGMNTEAFF. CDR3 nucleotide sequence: TGTGCCAGCAGCTTAGCTTCAGGGCAGGGCATGAACACTGAAGCTTTCTTT.

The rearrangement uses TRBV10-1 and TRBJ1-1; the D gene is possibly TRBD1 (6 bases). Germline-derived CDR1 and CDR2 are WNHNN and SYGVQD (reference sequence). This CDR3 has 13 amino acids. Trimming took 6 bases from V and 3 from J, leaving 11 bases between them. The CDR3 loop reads CASRDRAHTEAFF. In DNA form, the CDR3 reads TGCGCCAGCAGGGACAGAGCCCACACTGAAGCTTTCTTT.

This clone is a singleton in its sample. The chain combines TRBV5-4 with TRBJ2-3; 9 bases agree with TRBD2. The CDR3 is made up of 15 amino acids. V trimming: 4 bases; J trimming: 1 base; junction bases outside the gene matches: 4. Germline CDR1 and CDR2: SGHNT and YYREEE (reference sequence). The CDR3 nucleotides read TGTGCCAGCAGCCCTAGCGGGGTGGGCACAGATACGCAGTATTTT. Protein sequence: CASSPSGVGTDTQYF.

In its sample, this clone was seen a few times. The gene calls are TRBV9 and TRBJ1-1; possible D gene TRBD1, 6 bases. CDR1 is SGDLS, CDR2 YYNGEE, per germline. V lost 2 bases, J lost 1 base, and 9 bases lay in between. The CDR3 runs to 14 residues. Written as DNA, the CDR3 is TGTGCCAGCAGCGTCCGGGACACGAACACTGAAGCTTTCTTT. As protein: CASSVRDTNTEAFF.

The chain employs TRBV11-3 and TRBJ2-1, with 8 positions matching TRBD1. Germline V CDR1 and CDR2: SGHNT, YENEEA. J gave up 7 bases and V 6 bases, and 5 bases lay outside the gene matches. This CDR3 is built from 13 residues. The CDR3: CASSDRGKNEQFF. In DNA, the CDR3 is TGTGCCAGCAGTGACAGGGGCAAGAATGAGCAGTTCTTC.

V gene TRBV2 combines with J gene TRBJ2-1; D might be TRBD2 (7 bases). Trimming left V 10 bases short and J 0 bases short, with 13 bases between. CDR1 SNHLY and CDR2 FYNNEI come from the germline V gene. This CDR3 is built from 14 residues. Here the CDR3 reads CATRGLSSYNEQFF. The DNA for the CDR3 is TGTGCCACCAGGGGACTATCCTCCTACAATGAGCAGTTCTTC.

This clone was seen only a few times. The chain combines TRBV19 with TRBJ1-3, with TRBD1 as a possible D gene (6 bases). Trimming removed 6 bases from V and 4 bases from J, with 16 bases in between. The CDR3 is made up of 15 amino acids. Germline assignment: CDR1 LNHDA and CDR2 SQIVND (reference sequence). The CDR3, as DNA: TGTGCCAGTAGCCCCGGCGGGGGGCGCGGAAACACCATATATTTT. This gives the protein CASSPGGGRGNTIYF.